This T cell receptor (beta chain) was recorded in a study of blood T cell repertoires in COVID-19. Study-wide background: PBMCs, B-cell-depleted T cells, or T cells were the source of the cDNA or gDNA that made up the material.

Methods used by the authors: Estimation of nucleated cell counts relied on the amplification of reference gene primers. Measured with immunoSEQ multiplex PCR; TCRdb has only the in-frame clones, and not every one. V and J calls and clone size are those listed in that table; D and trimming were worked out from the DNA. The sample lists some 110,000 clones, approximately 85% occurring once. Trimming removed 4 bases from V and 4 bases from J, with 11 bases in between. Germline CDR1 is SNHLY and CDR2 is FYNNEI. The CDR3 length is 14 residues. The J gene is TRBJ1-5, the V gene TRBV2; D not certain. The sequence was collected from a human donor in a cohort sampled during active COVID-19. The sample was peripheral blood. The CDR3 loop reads CASSADGSNQPQHF. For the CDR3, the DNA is TGTGCCAGCAGTGCGGATGGGAGTAATCAGCCCCAGCATTTT. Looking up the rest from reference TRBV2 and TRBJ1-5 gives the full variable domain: EPEVTQTPSHQVTQMGQEVILRCVPISNHLYFYWYRQILGQKVEFLVSFYNNEISEKSEIFDDQFSVERPDGSNFTLKIRSTKLEDSAMYFCASSADGSNQPQHFGDGTRLSIL.